The clone carrying this TCR beta chain is labeled medium-sized. The antigen remains unidentified. This sample stems from a study of molecular identifiers for immune sequencing clone quantification. V was pared by 5 bases and J by 7 bases, with 17 bases between. Looked up from germline, CDR1 is MNHEY and CDR2 is SVGAGI. There are 14 residues in the CDR3. General observations from the study: Over 98% of effector molecules, but under 1% in naive cells, were held by clones with more than 20 RNA copies.

TCRdb re-derived calls from the PCR reads in MiXCR, one entry per CDR3 protein. This sample yields 5,500 or so distinct CDR3 sequences, of which roughly 16% are seen a single time; under 2.5% belongs to the top ten. The rearrangement uses TRBV6-5 and TRBJ1-1; possible D gene TRBD1, 5 bases. Sequenced material: naive CD8+ T cells from blood, with Jurkat cell RNA spiked in. The sample's subset: FACS-sorted CD8+CD4-CCR7+CD45RA+ naive T cells. This clonotype was sampled from a human donor in good health. Some libraries in this study had Jurkat cell RNA spiked in. DNA of the CDR3: TGTGCCAGCAGTCAAATCAACCTTGACAGTGAAGCTTTCTTT. It is translated as CASSQINLDSEAFF.